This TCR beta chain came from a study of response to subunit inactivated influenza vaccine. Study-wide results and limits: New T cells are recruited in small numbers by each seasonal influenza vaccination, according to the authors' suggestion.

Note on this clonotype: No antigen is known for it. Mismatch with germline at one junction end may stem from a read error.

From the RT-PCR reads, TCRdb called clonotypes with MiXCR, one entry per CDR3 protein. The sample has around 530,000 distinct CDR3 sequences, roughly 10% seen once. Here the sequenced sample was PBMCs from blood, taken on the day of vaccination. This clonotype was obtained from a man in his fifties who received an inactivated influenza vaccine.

The CDR3 spells CASNFLTGELFF. CDR3 in DNA: TGTGCAAGCAATTTCTTAACCGGGGAGCTGTTTTTT. The rearrangement joins TRBV28 to TRBJ2-2; D ambiguous. CDR3 size: 12 residues. Germline values: CDR1 MDHEN, CDR2 SYDVKM.